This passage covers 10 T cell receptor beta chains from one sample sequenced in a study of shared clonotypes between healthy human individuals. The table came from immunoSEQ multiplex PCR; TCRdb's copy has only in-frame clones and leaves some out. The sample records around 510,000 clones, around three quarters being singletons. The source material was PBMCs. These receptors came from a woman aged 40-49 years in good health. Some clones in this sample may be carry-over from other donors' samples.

The CDR3 region is CASSLAPGSTDTQYF. Here the CDR3 DNA reads TGTGCCAGCAGCTTGGCGCCCGGGAGCACAGATACGCAGTATTTT. This chain joins TRBV5-6 and TRBJ2-3; D ambiguous. V was clipped by 0 bases and J by 0 bases, with 8 bases between them. The CDR3 extends over 15 amino acids. The germline V gene encodes CDR1 SGHDT and CDR2 YYEEEE.

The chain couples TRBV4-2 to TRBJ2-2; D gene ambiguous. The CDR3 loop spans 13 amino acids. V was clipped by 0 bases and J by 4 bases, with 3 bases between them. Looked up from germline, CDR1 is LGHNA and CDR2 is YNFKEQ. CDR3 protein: CASSQDFTGELFF. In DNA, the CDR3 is TGTGCCAGCAGCCAAGATTTCACCGGGGAGCTGTTTTTT.

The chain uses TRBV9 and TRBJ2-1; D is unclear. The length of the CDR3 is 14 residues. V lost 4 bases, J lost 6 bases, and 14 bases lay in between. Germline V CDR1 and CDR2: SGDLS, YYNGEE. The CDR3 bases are TGTGCCAGCAGCCCGACCGCGAGGAGCAATGAGCAGTTCTTC. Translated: CASSPTARSNEQFF.

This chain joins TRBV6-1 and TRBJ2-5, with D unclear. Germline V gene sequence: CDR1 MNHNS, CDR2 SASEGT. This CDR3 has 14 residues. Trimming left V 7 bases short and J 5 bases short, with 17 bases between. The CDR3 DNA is TGTGCCAGCATTTTAACCCAAATGGGGGAGACCCAGTACTTC. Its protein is CASILTQMGETQYF.

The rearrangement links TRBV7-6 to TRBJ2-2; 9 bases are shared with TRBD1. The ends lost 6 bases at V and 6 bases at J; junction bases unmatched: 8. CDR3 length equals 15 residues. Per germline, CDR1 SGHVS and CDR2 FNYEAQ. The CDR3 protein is CASRLQGALAGELFF. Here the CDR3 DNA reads TGTGCCAGCAGGTTACAGGGGGCGCTGGCCGGGGAGCTGTTTTTT. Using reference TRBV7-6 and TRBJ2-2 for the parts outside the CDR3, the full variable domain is GAGVSQSPRYKVTKRGQDVALRCDPISGHVSLYWYRQALGQGPEFLTYFNYEAQQDKSGLPNDRFSAERPEGSISTLTIQRTEQRDSAMYRCASRLQGALAGELFFGEGSRLTVL.

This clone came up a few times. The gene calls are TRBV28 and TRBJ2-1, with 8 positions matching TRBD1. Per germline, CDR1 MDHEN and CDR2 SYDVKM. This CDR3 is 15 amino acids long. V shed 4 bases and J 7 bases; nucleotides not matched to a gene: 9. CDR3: CASSSAGTGWNEQFF. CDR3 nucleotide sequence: TGTGCCAGCAGTTCCGCGGGGACAGGTTGGAATGAGCAGTTCTTC. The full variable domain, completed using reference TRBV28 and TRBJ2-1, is DVKVTQSSRYLVKRTGEKVFLECVQDMDHENMFWYRQDPGLGLRLIYFSYDVKMKEKGDIPEGYSVSREKKERFSLILESASTNQTSMYLCASSSAGTGWNEQFFGPGTRLTVL.

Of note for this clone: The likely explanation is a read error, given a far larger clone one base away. Here the CDR3 reads CASSYGAENQPQHF. The CDR3 DNA reads TGTGCCAGCAGTTACGGGGCGGAGAATCAGCCCCAGCATTTT. The chain is built from TRBV6-6 and TRBJ1-5; tentative D call: TRBD1 (5 bases). The V end was cut by 2 bases, the J end by 4 bases, with 9 bases between. CDR3 length equals 14 residues. The germline V gene encodes CDR1 MNHNY and CDR2 SVGAGI (reference sequence).

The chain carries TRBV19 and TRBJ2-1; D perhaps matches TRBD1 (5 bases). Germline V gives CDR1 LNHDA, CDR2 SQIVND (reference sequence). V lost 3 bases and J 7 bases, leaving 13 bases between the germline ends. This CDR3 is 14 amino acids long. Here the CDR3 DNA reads TGTGCCAGTAGTATTAGTCGACAGTCGAATGAGCAGTTCTTC. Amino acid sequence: CASSISRQSNEQFF.

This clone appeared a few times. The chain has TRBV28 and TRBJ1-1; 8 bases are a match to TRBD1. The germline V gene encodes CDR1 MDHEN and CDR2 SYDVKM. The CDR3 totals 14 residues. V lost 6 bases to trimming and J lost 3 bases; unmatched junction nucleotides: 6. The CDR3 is CASRTGGGYTEAFF. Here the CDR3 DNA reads TGTGCCAGCAGAACAGGGGGAGGATACACTGAAGCTTTCTTT. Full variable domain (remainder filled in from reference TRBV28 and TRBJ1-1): DVKVTQSSRYLVKRTGEKVFLECVQDMDHENMFWYRQDPGLGLRLIYFSYDVKMKEKGDIPEGYSVSREKKERFSLILESASTNQTSMYLCASRTGGGYTEAFFGQGTRLTVV.

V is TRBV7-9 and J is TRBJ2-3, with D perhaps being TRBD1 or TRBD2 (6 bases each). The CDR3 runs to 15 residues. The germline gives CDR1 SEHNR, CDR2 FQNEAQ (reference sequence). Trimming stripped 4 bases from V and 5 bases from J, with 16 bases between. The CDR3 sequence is CASSSIAVRGDTQYF. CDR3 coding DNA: TGTGCCAGCAGCTCGATAGCGGTCAGGGGAGATACGCAGTATTTT.